Listed below are T cell receptor beta chains from one sample, sequenced in a study of T cells after yellow fever vaccination. TCRdb reprocessed the 5' RACE reads with MiXCR, giving one entry per CDR3 protein. This table holds some 390,000 distinct CDR3 sequences, 6.2% found once. The sequencing used PBMCs, collected 5 days after the yellow fever booster vaccination. The receptors here all came from a young man who received the YFV17D yellow fever vaccine. Each CDR3 is given with its conserved first and last residue.

v_call cdr3_aa
TRBV12-3/TRBV12-4 CASSPDRRGNYGYTF
TRBV29-1 CSVAEGLGEKLFF
TRBV7-6 CASSLALPGRGNYEQYF
TRBV12-3/TRBV12-4 CASSFGTSQVYEQYF
TRBV20-1 CSARAGGARANEKLFF
TRBV3-1 CASRPGLVSSDTQYF
TRBV5-1 CASSLVAERNEQFF
TRBV4-2 CASSQEGRAGANVLTF
TRBV20-1 CSARVAGANTGELFF
TRBV20-1 CSARTLKGRVPAEPVYEQYF
TRBV5-1 CASSTGGGNQPQHF
TRBV20-1 CSPSQAETDTQYF
TRBV20-1 CSASGGYYGYTF
TRBV10-3 CATETGGPSSGDTQYF
TRBV7-2 CASSSGHPQETQYF
TRBV4-3 CASSQDEGVAGTDEQFF
TRBV7-6 CASSLVVGPGELFF
TRBV28 CASSTTGQTYEQYF
TRBV5-1 CASSPEGREFGTDTQYF
TRBV29-1 CSVPLQSGQYF
TRBV5-5 CASSPDGGGSYTEAFF
TRBV7-6 CASTLTGLGEQFF
TRBV5-1 CASSFLGPGQGLNTEAFF
TRBV7-9 CATSGILSYGYTF
TRBV5-1 CASSVLQGAQDTEAFF
TRBV20-1 CSAEQASAYTDTQYF
TRBV7-2 CASSSNNQPQHF
TRBV6-6 CASVLPGVDTQYF
TRBV19 CASIESAHRTDTQYF
TRBV12-3/TRBV12-4 CASTIGRTSTDTQYF
TRBV30 CAWRYTGFSYEQYF